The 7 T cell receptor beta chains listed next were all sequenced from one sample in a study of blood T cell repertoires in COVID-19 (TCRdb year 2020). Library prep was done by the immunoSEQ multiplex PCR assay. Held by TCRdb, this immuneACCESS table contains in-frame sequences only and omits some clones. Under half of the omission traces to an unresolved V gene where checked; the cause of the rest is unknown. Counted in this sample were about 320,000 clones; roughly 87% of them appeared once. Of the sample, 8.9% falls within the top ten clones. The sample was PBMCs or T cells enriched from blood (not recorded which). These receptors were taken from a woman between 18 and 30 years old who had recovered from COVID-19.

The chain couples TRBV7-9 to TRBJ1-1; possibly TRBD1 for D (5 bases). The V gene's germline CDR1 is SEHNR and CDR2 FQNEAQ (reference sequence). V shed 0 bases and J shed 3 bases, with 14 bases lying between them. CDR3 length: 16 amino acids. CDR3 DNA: TGTGCCAGCAGCTTAGCCCCAGGGCCCCGAGACACTGAAGCTTTCTTT. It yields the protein CASSLAPGPRDTEAFF.

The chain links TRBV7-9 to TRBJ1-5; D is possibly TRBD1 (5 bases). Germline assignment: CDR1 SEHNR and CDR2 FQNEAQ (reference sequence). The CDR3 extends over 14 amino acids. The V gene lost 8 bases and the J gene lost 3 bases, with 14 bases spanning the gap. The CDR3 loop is CASSPGLVNQPQHF. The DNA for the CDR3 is TGTGCCAGCTCTCCGGGACTGGTCAATCAGCCCCAGCATTTT.

CDR3 protein: CASSRWGGNQPQHF. CDR3 coding DNA: TGTGCCAGCAGCAGGTGGGGGGGCAATCAGCCCCAGCATTTT. This rearrangement joins TRBV2 to TRBJ1-5; tentative D call: TRBD1 (5 bases). The CDR3 totals 14 residues. CDR1 SNHLY and CDR2 FYNNEI come from the germline V gene. V lost 6 bases and J lost 2, with 11 bases in between.

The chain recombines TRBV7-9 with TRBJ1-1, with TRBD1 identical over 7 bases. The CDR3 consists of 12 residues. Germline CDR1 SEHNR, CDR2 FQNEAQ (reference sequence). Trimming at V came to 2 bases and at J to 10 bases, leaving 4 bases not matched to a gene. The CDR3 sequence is CASSLRDSGAFF. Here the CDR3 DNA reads TGTGCCAGCAGCTTACGGGACAGTGGAGCTTTCTTT.

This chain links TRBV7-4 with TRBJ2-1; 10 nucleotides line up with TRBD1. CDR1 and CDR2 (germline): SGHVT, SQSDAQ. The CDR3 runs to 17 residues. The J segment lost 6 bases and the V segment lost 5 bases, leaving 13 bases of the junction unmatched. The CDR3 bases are TGTGCCAGCAGCCCCCCCGGGACAGGGGACCATGGCAATGAGCAGTTCTTC. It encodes CASSPPGTGDHGNEQFF. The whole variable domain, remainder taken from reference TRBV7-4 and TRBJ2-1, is GAGVSQSPRYKVAKRGRDVALRCDSISGHVTLYWYRQTLGQGSEVLTYSQSDAQRDKSGRPSGRFSAERPERSVSTLKIQRTEQGDSAVYLCASSPPGTGDHGNEQFFGPGTRLTVL.

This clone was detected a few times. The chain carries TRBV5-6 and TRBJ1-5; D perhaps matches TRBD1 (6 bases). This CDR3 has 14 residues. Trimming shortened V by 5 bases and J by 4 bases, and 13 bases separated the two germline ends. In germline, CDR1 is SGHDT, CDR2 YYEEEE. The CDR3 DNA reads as TGTGCCAGCAGTCACGGACAGTTAAATCAGCCCCAGCATTTT. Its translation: CASSHGQLNQPQHF.

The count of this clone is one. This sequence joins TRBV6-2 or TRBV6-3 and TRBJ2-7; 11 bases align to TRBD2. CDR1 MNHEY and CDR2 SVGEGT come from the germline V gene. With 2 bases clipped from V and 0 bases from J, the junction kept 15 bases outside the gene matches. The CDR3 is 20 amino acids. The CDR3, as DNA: TGTGCCAGCAGTTACCCCACTGCCTCCGCTAGCGGGGGGTACTCCTACGAGCAGTACTTC. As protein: CASSYPTASASGGYSYEQYF.